The present T cell receptor beta chain was sequenced within a study of cytomegalovirus exposure and HLA in healthy donors. Researchers ran the PCR with 60 Vbeta and 13 Jbeta primers. The data were produced by immunoSEQ multiplex PCR, yet TCRdb's version contains in-frame clones alone and is incomplete. This sample has under 200,000 clones; roughly 80% occur once, and the top ten carry approximately 1.2%. CDR1 and CDR2 (germline): LNHDA, SQIVND (reference sequence). The V and J ends lost 3 bases and 4 bases, in that order; junction bases with no gene match: 4. The CDR3 covers 15 residues. Remarks on this clone: Its specificity is unknown.

Findings and caveats of the study: Earlier results showed most TCR beta V segments being productive about 87% or about 30% of the time.

The sample consisted of PBMCs. The sequence was collected from a man aged 50 to 59 in good health and CMV-seropositive. The V gene is TRBV19, the J gene TRBJ2-2; 8 bases agree with TRBD2. The CDR3 loop reads CASSIGLAGTGELFF. The CDR3 region has the DNA TGTGCCAGTAGTATCGGACTAGCTGGCACCGGGGAGCTGTTTTTT.